A selection of T cell receptor beta chains follows, all from one sample in a study of PD-L1 blockade in urothelial cancer. Sequencing was performed with immunoSEQ multiplex PCR; in TCRdb, only in-frame clones are kept and a portion is missing. The sample shows approximately 50,000 clones, roughly 84% of them seen only once. Here the sequenced sample was PBMCs, taken around atezolizumab (anti-PD-L1) treatment. The source of these receptors is a man in his fifties or sixties with urothelial cancer. Both conserved end residues are part of each CDR3. The D gene is left open where the match is weak. A clone size is listed for some rows: how often the clone was seen (once, few, many), or a class if it is expanded.

D	size	V	J	CDR3	DNA
TRBD1	.	TRBV19	TRBJ2-7	CASTQRTGDEQYF	TGTGCCAGTACCCAACGGACAGGGGACGAGCAGTACTTC
TRBD1	.	TRBV19	TRBJ2-4	CASSGETGAVAKNIQYF	TGTGCCAGTAGTGGGGAGACAGGGGCAGTAGCCAAAAACATTCAGTACTTC
TRBD1	.	TRBV27	TRBJ1-1	CASRRTGGVTEAFF	TGTGCCAGCAGAAGGACAGGTGGGGTCACTGAAGCTTTCTTT
TRBD1	.	TRBV30	TRBJ1-6	CAWTLPRGPVSPLHF	TGTGCCTGGACCCTCCCCAGGGGGCCGGTTTCACCCCTCCACTTT
.	.	TRBV5-1	TRBJ2-3	CASSLRQGGDTQYF	TGCGCCAGCAGCTTGAGGCAGGGAGGAGATACGCAGTATTTT
TRBD1	.	TRBV25-1	TRBJ1-2	CASKGQGAGGYTF	TGTGCCAGCAAGGGACAGGGGGCAGGTGGCTACACCTTC
.	.	TRBV6-5	TRBJ2-7	CASRLGYEQYF	TGTGCCAGCAGACTAGGATACGAGCAGTACTTC
TRBD2	few	TRBV5-1	TRBJ2-5	CASSLVLAGGQETQYF	TGCGCCAGCAGCTTGGTACTAGCGGGGGGGCAAGAGACCCAGTACTTC
TRBD2	.	TRBV11-3	TRBJ2-1	CASSSGLAGGPRSYNEQFF	TGTGCCAGCAGTTCGGGACTAGCGGGAGGGCCTCGTTCCTACAATGAGCAGTTCTTC
.	.	TRBV19	TRBJ2-4	CASSIGGRQAKNIQYF	TGTGCCAGTAGTATAGGAGGCCGGCAAGCCAAAAACATTCAGTACTTC
TRBD2	.	TRBV6-5	TRBJ2-3	CASSSPGGGTDTQYF	TGTGCCAGCAGCTCACCGGGGGGAGGCACAGATACGCAGTATTTT
.	many	TRBV30	TRBJ1-2	CAWTFNYGYTF	TGTGCCTGGACATTTAACTATGGCTACACCTTC
.	.	TRBV5-1	TRBJ2-7	CASSLATGQHRSGSSYEQYF	TGCGCCAGCAGCTTGGCAACGGGACAACACCGCTCGGGGAGCTCCTACGAGCAGTACTTC
TRBD1	.	TRBV5-6	TRBJ2-2	CASSKDRGNTGELFF	TGTGCCAGCAGTAAGGACAGGGGGAACACCGGGGAGCTGTTTTTT
TRBD1	.	TRBV28	TRBJ1-5	CASSFQSSRTGGDQPQHF	TGTGCCAGCAGTTTCCAAAGTTCGCGGACAGGGGGCGATCAGCCCCAGCATTTT
.	few	TRBV11-3	TRBJ2-3	CASSLDGQANTDTQYF	TGTGCCAGCAGCTTAGATGGCCAGGCGAACACAGATACGCAGTATTTT
.	.	TRBV18	TRBJ2-7	CASSPVGGADWEQYF	TGTGCCAGCTCACCGGTGGGTGGGGCTGATTGGGAGCAGTACTTC
TRBD1	once	TRBV19	TRBJ2-2	CASRVLTGQGNTGELFF	TGTGCCAGTAGGGTCCTGACGGGACAGGGGAACACCGGGGAGCTGTTTTTT
.	.	TRBV30	TRBJ2-1	CAWSRGQGSYNEQFF	TGTGCCTGGAGTAGGGGCCAAGGCTCCTACAATGAGCAGTTCTTC
.	.	TRBV6-1	TRBJ1-2	CASSEKTGSYGYTF	TGTGCCAGCAGTGAAAAGACAGGTTCCTATGGCTACACCTTC
.	.	TRBV25-1	TRBJ1-4	CASSEKDNSYWEKLFF	TGTGCCAGCAGTGAAAAGGATAACAGCTACTGGGAAAAACTGTTTTTT
TRBD1	.	TRBV6-1	TRBJ1-1	CASSPLTGGNTEAFF	TGTGCCAGCAGCCCTCTTACAGGGGGGAACACTGAAGCTTTCTTT
TRBD2	.	TRBV2	TRBJ2-1	CASSEQLLAGLGNEQFF	TGTGCCAGCAGTGAGCAGTTACTAGCGGGGCTCGGCAATGAGCAGTTCTTC
.	.	TRBV18	TRBJ1-2	CASSPPAGTNYGYTF	TGTGCCAGCTCACCACCGGCAGGAACTAACTATGGCTACACCTTC
.	once	TRBV18	TRBJ2-2	CASSPRLIANTGELFF	TGTGCCAGCTCACCCCGACTGATTGCCAACACCGGGGAGCTGTTTTTT
.	.	TRBV4-3	TRBJ2-3	CASSQALASTDTQYF	TGCGCCAGCAGCCAAGCGTTAGCCAGCACAGATACGCAGTATTTT
TRBD1	.	TRBV7-6	TRBJ2-1	CASSTAPTGVGEQFF	TGTGCCAGCAGCACCGCCCCCACAGGGGTCGGAGAGCAGTTCTTC
.	.	TRBV6-1	TRBJ1-5	CASSEMARSNQPQHF	TGTGCCAGCAGTGAGATGGCCAGGAGCAATCAGCCCCAGCATTTT
TRBD1	.	TRBV25-1	TRBJ2-7	CASSEYVRGQGEQYF	TGTGCCAGCAGTGAATATGTCAGGGGGCAGGGCGAGCAGTACTTC
.	once	TRBV9	TRBJ1-4	CASSVLSRANEKLFF	TGTGCCAGCAGCGTTTTGTCGAGGGCTAATGAAAAACTGTTTTTT
.	.	TRBV6-5	TRBJ1-1	CASSYSSGVTEAFF	TGTGCCAGCAGTTACTCGTCAGGGGTCACTGAAGCTTTCTTT
TRBD1	once	TRBV25-1	TRBJ1-2	CASTGQGEGYTF	TGTGCCAGCACGGGACAGGGAGAAGGCTACACCTTC
TRBD2	few	TRBV5-1	TRBJ2-5	CASSLDRAGGETQYF	TGCGCCAGCAGCTTGGACAGGGCGGGAGGGGAGACCCAGTACTTC
TRBD2	.	TRBV19	TRBJ2-7	CASSSSGGNEQYF	TGTGCCAGTAGTTCGAGCGGGGGAAACGAGCAGTACTTC
.	.	TRBV6-1	TRBJ2-1	CASSVGGPGGSYNEQFF	TGTGCCAGCAGTGTGGGGGGACCGGGTGGCTCCTACAATGAGCAGTTCTTC